One TCR beta chain is described in this entry. Its antigen is not known. Treatment in this sample: oral pan-JAK inhibitor, 5-10 mg twice daily. Researchers gathered lesional scalp punch biopsies and peripheral blood from patients with alopecia areata. The data derive from a study of CD8+ T cells in alopecia areata. Study-level background: Administration of oral tofacitinib to treated patients was at 5 to 10 mg twice daily.

Sequencing templates came from extracted RNA that was reverse transcribed into cDNA. Clones were sequenced by immunoSEQ multiplex PCR, and TCRdb holds only the in-frame ones, with some missing. The table records 150,000 to 200,000 clones, about three fifths of them present only once. Study results and caveats: Numerous clones, expanded in lesions, remained in scalp and blood during tofacitinib.

The V gene's germline CDR1 is MGHDK and CDR2 SYGVNS. The ends lost 3 bases at V and 7 bases at J; junction bases unmatched: 12. The CDR3 extends over 16 amino acids. This sequence was found in a human donor with alopecia areata. The material sequenced was CD4+ T cells sorted from blood, taken at week 4, from a patient treated with tofacitinib. This chain uses TRBV25-1 with TRBJ2-1, with 7 bases matching TRBD1. In DNA form, the CDR3 reads TGTGCCAGCAGTGACATCCCCTCGACAGGGCTTAATGAGCAGTTCTTC. It specifies CASSDIPSTGLNEQFF.